The 2 T cell receptor gamma chains listed next were all sequenced from one sample in a study of intestinal T cells in coeliac disease. Genomic DNA came from ten roughly 4.9-µm formalin-fixed paraffin-embedded scrolls per case. LymphoTrack primers amplified TRG sequences from 200 ng of biopsy DNA. TCRdb re-called the multiplex PCR reads using CATT. The data contain around 390 gamma-chain clones, about 45% of them singletons. Sequences were obtained from a duodenal biopsy. The receptors originated from a human donor who served as a control with a normal duodenal biopsy, not a healthy volunteer.

The chain couples TRGV10 to TRGJ1 or TRGJ2. TRGV10 is an open reading frame whose function is uncertain. V lost 8 bases and J lost 3; bases outside the gene matches: 17. The CDR3 covers 16 residues. In nucleotides, the CDR3 is TGTGCTGCGTGGGATTCCGGATTAGAATTTTATTATAAGAAACTCTTT. The encoded protein is CAAWDSGLEFYYKKLF.

This clone is labeled hyperexpanded. The same CDR3 also results from other DNA sequences found in this sample. The chain has TRGV8 and TRGJ1 or TRGJ2. Germline CDR1 is VENAVY and CDR2 is YDSYNSRV. Trimming cost V 2 bases and J 11 bases; bases outside gene matches: 3. This CDR3 spans 10 amino acids. Here the CDR3 reads CATWDNEKLF. CDR3 in DNA: TGTGCCACCTGGGATAATGAGAAACTCTTT.